The T cell receptor beta chain described here comes from a study of Tregs in tolerant kidney transplant recipients. This CDR3 region has 18 residues. V was shortened by 4 bases and J by 0 bases, with 19 bases between the two germline ends. Germline V lookup: CDR1 MNHNS, CDR2 SASEGT. Clones were read by immunoSEQ multiplex PCR, and TCRdb kept only the in-frame ones, dropping some. In the table there are about 46,000 clones, under 95% of which are singletons. Input material: Tregs from blood. V gene TRBV6-1 combines with J gene TRBJ1-5, with TRBD1 as a possible D gene (5 bases). This TCR was recovered from a human donor in good health. CDR3 nucleotides: TGTGCCAGCAGTGTACTGCGAGGAGGGGTGTATAGCAATCAGCCCCAGCATTTT. Translation gives CASSVLRGGVYSNQPQHF.